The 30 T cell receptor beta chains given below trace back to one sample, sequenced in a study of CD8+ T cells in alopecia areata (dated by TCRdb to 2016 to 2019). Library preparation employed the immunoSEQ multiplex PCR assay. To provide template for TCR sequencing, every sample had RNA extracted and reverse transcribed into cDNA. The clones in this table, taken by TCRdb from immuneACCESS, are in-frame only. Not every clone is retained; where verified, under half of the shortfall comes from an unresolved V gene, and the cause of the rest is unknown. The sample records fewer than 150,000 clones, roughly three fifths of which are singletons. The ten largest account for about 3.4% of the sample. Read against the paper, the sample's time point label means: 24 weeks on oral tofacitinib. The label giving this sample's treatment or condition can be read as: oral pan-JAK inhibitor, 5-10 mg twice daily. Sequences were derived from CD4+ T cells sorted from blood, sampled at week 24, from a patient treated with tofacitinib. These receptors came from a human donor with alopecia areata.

The CDR3 loop is CASNSGIGAKNIQYF. The CDR3 region has the DNA TGTGCCAGTAATAGCGGGATCGGGGCCAAAAACATTCAGTACTTC. The V gene is TRBV19, the J gene TRBJ2-4; 8 positions agree with TRBD2. In germline, CDR1 is LNHDA, CDR2 SQIVND (reference sequence). This CDR3 spans 15 amino acids. With V trimmed by 7 bases and J by 1 base, 6 bases remained unmatched.

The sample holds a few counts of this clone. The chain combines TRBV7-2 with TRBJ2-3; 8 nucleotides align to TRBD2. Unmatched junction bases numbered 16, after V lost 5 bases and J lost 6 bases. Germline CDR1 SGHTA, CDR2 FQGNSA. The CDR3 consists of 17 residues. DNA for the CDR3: TGTGCCAGCAGCCGCGCTGTTCGCGGGGGGTGGTTTGATACGCAGTATTTT. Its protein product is CASSRAVRGGWFDTQYF.

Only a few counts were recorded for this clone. CDR3 nucleotide sequence: TGTGCCAGCAGTTTTAGTCTCGGCAAGCTCTACGAGCAGTACTTC. It specifies CASSFSLGKLYEQYF. The rearrangement uses TRBV27 and TRBJ2-7, with unresolved D. The CDR3 is made up of 15 amino acids. V was cut by 3 bases and J by 3 bases, with 15 bases left in between. Germline lookup yields CDR1 MNHEY and CDR2 SMNVEV (reference sequence).

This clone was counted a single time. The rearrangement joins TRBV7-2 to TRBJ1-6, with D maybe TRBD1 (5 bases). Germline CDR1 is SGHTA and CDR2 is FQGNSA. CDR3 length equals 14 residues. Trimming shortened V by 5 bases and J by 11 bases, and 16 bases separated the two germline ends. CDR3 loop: CASSDGQGVTPLHF. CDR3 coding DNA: TGTGCCAGCAGCGACGGGCAGGGAGTAACACCCCTCCACTTT.

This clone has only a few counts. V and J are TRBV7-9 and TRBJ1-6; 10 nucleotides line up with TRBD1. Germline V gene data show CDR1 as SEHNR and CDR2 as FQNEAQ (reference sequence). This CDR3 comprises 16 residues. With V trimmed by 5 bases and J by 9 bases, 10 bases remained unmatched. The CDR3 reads CASSTPKTGGTSPLHF. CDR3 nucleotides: TGTGCCAGCAGCACACCCAAGACAGGGGGCACTTCACCCCTCCACTTT.

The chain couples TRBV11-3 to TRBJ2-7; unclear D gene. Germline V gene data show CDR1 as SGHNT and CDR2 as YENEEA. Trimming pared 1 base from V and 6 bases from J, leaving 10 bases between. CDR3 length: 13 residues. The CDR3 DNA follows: TGTGCCAGCAGCTTAGGGTTTCCCAGCGAGCAGTACTTC. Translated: CASSLGFPSEQYF.

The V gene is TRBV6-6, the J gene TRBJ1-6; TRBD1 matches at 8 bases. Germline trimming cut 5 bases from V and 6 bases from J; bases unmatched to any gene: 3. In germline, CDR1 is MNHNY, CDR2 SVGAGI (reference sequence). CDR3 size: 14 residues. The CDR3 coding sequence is TGTGCCAGCAGTGGGGGGACAGGTAATTCACCCCTCCACTTT. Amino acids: CASSGGTGNSPLHF.

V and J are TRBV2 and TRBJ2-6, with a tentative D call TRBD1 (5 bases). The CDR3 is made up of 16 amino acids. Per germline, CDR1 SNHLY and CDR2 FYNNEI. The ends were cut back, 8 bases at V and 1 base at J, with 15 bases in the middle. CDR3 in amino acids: CASYRQGPSGANVLTF. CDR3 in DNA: TGTGCCAGCTACAGGCAGGGCCCTTCTGGGGCCAACGTCCTGACTTTC.

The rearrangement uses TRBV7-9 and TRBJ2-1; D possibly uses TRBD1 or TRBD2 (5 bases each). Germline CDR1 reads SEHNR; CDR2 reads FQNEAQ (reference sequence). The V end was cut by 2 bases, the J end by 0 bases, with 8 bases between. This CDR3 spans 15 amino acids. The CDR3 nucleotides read TGTGCCAGCAGCTTAAAGGGGAGCTCCTACAATGAGCAGTTCTTC. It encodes CASSLKGSSYNEQFF. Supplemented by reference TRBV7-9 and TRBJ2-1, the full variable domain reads DTGVSQNPRHKITKRGQNVTFRCDPISEHNRLYWYRQTLGQGPEFLTYFQNEAQLEKSRLLSDRFSAERPKGSFSTLEIQRTEQGDSAMYLCASSLKGSSYNEQFFGPGTRLTVL.

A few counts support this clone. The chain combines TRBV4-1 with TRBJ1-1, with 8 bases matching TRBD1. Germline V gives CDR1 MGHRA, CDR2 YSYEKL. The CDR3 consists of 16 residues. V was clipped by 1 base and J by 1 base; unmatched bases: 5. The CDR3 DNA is TGCGCCAGCAGCCAAGGGGCAGGGGGCTCGAACACTGAAGCTTTCTTT. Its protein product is CASSQGAGGSNTEAFF.

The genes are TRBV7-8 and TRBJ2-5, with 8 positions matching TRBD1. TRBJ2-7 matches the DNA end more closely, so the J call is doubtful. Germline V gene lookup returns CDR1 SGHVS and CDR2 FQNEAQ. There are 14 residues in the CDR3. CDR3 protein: CASRQGQGSHEQYF. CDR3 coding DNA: TGTGCCAGCAGGCAAGGACAGGGATCCCACGAGCAGTACTTC.

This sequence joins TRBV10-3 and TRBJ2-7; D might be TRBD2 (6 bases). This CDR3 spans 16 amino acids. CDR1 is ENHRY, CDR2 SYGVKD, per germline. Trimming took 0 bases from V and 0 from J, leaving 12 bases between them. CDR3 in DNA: TGTGCCATCAGTGAGTCGAGCCGGGGGAGCTCCTACGAGCAGTACTTC. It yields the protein CAISESSRGSSYEQYF.

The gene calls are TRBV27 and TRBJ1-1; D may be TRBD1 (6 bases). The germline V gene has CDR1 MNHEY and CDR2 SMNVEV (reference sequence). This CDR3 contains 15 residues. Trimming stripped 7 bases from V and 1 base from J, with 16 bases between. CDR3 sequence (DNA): TGTGCCAGCACCGAAACCGGGACAAGGAACACTGAAGCTTTCTTT. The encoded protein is CASTETGTRNTEAFF.

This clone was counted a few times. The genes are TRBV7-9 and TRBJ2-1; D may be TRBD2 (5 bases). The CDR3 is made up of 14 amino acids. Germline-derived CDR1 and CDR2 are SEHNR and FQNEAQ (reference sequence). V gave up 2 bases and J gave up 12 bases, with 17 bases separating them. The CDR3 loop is CASSLFSSHDAQFF. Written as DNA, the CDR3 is TGTGCCAGCAGCTTATTCTCTAGCCATGATGCGCAGTTCTTC.

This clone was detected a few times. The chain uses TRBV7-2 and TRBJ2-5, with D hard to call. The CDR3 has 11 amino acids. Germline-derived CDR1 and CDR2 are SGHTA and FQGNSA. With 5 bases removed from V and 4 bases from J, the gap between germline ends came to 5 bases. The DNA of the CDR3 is TGTGCCAGCAGCCGTAGAGAGACCCAGTACTTC. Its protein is CASSRRETQYF.

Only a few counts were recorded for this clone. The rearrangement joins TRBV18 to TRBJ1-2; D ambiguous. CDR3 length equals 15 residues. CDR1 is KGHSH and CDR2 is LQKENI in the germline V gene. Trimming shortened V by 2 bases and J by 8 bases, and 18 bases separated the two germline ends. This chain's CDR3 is CASSPDQTSNWGYTF. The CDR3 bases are TGTGCCAGCTCACCAGATCAGACTTCCAATTGGGGCTACACCTTC.

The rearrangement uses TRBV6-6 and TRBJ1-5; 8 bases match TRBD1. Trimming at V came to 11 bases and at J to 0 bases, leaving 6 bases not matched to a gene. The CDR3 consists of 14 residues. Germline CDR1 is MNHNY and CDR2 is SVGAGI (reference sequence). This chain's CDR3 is CAGSTGASNQPQHF. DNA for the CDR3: TGTGCCGGTTCGACAGGGGCTAGCAATCAGCCCCAGCATTTT.

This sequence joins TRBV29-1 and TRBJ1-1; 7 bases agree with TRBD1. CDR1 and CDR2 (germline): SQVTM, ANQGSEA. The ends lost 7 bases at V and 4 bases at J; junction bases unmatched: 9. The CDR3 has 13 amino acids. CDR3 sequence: CSAHGSGGTEAFF. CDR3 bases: TGCAGCGCCCACGGCTCAGGGGGCACTGAAGCTTTCTTT.

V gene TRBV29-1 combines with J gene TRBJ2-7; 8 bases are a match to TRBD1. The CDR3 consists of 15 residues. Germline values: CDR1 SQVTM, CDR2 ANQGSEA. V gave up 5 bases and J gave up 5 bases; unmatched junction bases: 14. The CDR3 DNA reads TGCAGCGTTCAACGACAGGGGTTGGGGAGGAACGAGCAGTACTTC. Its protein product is CSVQRQGLGRNEQYF.

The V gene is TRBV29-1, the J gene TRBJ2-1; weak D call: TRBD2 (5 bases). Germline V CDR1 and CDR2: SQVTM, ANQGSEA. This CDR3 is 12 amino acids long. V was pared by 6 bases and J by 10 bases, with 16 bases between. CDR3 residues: CSVSGTRNEQFF. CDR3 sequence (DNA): TGCAGCGTCTCGGGAACTAGAAACGAGCAGTTCTTC.

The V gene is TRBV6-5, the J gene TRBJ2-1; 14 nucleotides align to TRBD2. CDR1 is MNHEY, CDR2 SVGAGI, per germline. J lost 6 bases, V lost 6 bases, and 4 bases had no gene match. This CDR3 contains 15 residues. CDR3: CASRSGTSGGNEQFF. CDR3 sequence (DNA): TGTGCCAGCAGATCCGGGACTAGCGGGGGCAATGAGCAGTTCTTC.

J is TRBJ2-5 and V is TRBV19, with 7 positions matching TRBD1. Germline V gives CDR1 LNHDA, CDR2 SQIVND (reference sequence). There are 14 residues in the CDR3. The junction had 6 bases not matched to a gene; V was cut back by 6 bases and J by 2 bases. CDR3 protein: CASSRDRTQETQYF. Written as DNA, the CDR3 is TGTGCCAGTAGCCGGGACAGAACACAAGAGACCCAGTACTTC.

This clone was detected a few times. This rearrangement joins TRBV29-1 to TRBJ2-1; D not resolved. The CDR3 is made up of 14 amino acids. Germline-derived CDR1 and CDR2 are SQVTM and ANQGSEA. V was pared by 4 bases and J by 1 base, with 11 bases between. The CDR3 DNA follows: TGCAGCGTTGGAGTAAGAGAATCCTACAATGAGCAGTTCTTC. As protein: CSVGVRESYNEQFF.

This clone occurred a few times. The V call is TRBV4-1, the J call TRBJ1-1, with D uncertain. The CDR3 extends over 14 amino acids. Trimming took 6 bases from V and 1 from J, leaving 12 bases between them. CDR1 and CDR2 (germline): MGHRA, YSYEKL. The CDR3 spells CASRGLLRNTEAFF. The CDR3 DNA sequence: TGCGCCAGCAGGGGCCTCCTACGGAACACTGAAGCTTTCTTT.

The CDR3 nucleotides read TGCAGCTTCCGGACAGGGGTTGACAATGAGCAGTTCTTC. Encoded protein: CSFRTGVDNEQFF. The chain is built from TRBV29-1 and TRBJ2-1; the match to TRBD1 covers 9 bases. Per germline, CDR1 SQVTM and CDR2 ANQGSEA. The CDR3 runs 13 residues. With V trimmed by 8 bases and J by 5 bases, 7 bases remained unmatched.

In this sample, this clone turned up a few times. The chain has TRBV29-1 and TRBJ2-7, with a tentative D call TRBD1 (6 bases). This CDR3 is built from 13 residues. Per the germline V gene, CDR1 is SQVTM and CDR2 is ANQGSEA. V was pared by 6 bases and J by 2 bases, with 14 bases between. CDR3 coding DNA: TGCAGCGTGGGCCGGGACACCCCCTACGAGCAGTACTTC. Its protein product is CSVGRDTPYEQYF.

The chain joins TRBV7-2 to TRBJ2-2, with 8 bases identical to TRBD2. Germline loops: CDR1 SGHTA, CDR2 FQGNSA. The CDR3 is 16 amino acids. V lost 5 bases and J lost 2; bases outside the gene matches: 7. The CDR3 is CASSVERGSNTGELFF. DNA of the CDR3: TGTGCCAGCAGCGTAGAGCGGGGGTCAAACACCGGGGAGCTGTTTTTT.

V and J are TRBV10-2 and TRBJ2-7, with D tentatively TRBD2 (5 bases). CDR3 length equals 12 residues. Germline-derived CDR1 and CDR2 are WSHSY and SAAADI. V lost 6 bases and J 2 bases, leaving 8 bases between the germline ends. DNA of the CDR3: TGCGCCAGCAGGGACTTCACCTACGAGCAGTACTTC. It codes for CASRDFTYEQYF.

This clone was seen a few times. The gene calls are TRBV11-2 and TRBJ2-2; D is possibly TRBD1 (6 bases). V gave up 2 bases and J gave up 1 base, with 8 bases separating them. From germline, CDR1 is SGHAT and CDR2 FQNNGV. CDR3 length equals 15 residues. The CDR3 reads CASSLWTENTGELFF. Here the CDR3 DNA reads TGTGCCAGCAGCTTATGGACAGAGAACACCGGGGAGCTGTTTTTT. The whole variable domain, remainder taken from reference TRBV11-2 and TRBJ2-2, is EAGVAQSPRYKIIEKRQSVAFWCNPISGHATLYWYQQILGQGPKLLIQFQNNGVVDDSQLPKDRFSAERLKGVDSTLKIQPAKLEDSAVYLCASSLWTENTGELFFGEGSRLTVL.

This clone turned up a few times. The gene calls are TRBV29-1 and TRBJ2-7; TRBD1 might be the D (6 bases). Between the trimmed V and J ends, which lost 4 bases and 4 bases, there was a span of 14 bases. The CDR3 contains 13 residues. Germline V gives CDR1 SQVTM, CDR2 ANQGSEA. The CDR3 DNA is TGCAGCGTTGGGGACGAACAGGGTTACGAGCAGTACTTC. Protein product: CSVGDEQGYEQYF.